Listed below are T cell receptor beta chains from one sample, sequenced in a study of control samples from healthy donors and cancer patients. Sequencing used immunoSEQ multiplex PCR; TCRdb keeps in-frame clones, though not all of them. The table lists 100,000 to 150,000 clones, 80% to 95% of them singletons. The sequencing sample was made of blood. These receptors were taken from a woman in her fifties or sixties in good health. Both conserved end residues are part of each CDR3. The D gene is left open where the match is weak. Clone size is not always given. Where it is, it says once, few, many or a class for expanded clones.

v_gene	abundance	d_gene	j_gene	CDR3aa	CDR3nt
TRBV2	-	-	TRBJ2-7	CASSWGRGASSYEQYF	TGTGCCAGCAGTTGGGGGCGAGGAGCTAGCTCCTACGAGCAGTACTTC
TRBV6-2/TRBV6-3	-	-	TRBJ2-7	CASSYDPQGAYEQYF	TGTGCCAGCAGTTACGATCCGCAGGGAGCCTACGAGCAGTACTTC
TRBV12-3/TRBV12-4	-	-	TRBJ1-3	CASSSDSGNTIYF	TGTGCCAGCAGTTCGGACTCTGGAAACACCATATATTTT
TRBV30	-	-	TRBJ1-2	CAWSETQRTWEHGYTF	TGTGCCTGGAGTGAAACCCAACGCACGTGGGAGCATGGCTACACCTTC
TRBV5-4	-	TRBD1	TRBJ2-7	CASSPGGQGDYEQYF	TGTGCCAGCAGCCCGGGGGGACAGGGGGACTACGAGCAGTACTTC
TRBV10-3	-	TRBD1	TRBJ1-1	CAIRTNPGTGGTEAFF	TGTGCCATCAGGACAAACCCCGGGACAGGGGGCACTGAAGCTTTCTTT
TRBV2	-	-	TRBJ1-1	CASSIRDAEAFF	TGTGCCAGCAGTATCCGGGACGCAGAAGCTTTCTTT
TRBV27	-	-	TRBJ1-4	CASSVRRFNEKLFF	TGTGCCAGCAGTGTAAGACGATTTAATGAAAAACTGTTTTTT
TRBV5-1	-	TRBD1	TRBJ1-4	CASSTGQGNEKLFF	TGCGCCAGCAGCACGGGACAGGGTAATGAAAAACTGTTTTTT
TRBV7-8	-	TRBD1	TRBJ1-2	CASSQGGVYGYTF	TGTGCCAGCAGCCAAGGGGGCGTCTATGGCTACACCTTC
TRBV27	once	-	TRBJ1-5	CASSSGRGDQPQHF	TGTGCCAGCAGTTCTGGACGGGGGGATCAGCCCCAGCATTTT
TRBV5-1	-	TRBD2	TRBJ2-2	CASSSGLAGVANTGELFF	TGCGCCAGCAGCTCGGGACTAGCGGGGGTGGCCAACACCGGGGAGCTGTTTTTT
TRBV7-9	-	TRBD1	TRBJ2-7	CASSPRDRGYEQYF	TGTGCCAGCAGCCCACGGGACAGGGGGTACGAGCAGTACTTC
TRBV11-2	-	TRBD1	TRBJ1-1	CASSFWTGPNTEAFF	TGTGCCAGCAGCTTTTGGACAGGGCCAAACACTGAAGCTTTCTTT
TRBV6-1	-	-	TRBJ2-6	CASSEVGRSSGANVLTF	TGTGCCAGCAGTGAAGTTGGCAGATCTTCTGGGGCCAACGTCCTGACTTTC
TRBV7-9	few	TRBD2	TRBJ2-1	CASSPGRSGNEQFF	TGTGCCAGCAGCCCCGGGAGGAGCGGGAATGAGCAGTTCTTC
TRBV7-8	-	-	TRBJ2-5	CASTPRGDLRTQYF	TGTGCCAGCACCCCTCGAGGGGACCTCCGGACCCAGTACTTC
TRBV6-5	once	-	TRBJ1-1	CASSYGRGSTEAFF	TGTGCCAGCAGTTACGGTAGGGGTTCCACTGAAGCTTTCTTT
TRBV28	-	-	TRBJ1-1	CASITAGTEAFF	TGTGCCAGCATCACCGCGGGCACTGAAGCTTTCTTT
TRBV5-1	-	-	TRBJ2-6	CASSSGDSGANVLTF	TGCGCCAGCAGCTCCGGGGACTCTGGGGCCAACGTCCTGACTTTC
TRBV6-1	-	-	TRBJ1-6	CASSEPYTLHF	TGTGCCAGCAGTGAACCTTATACCCTCCACTTT
TRBV14	-	-	TRBJ2-2	CASSQLESGELFF	TGTGCCAGCAGCCAACTAGAATCCGGGGAGCTGTTTTTT
TRBV15	once	-	TRBJ1-6	CATSRDPGIDSPLHF	TGTGCCACCAGCAGAGATCCGGGGATTGATTCACCCCTCCACTTT
TRBV28	-	-	TRBJ2-5	CASRGNGLARETQYF	TGTGCCAGCAGGGGAAACGGTCTAGCCAGGGAGACCCAGTACTTC
TRBV11-3	-	TRBD2	TRBJ2-1	CASSLGGGRGDEQFF	TGTGCCAGCAGCTTAGGGGGCGGGAGGGGTGATGAGCAGTTCTTC
TRBV23-1	-	-	TRBJ2-7	CASSHPRTVPYEQYF	TGCGCCAGCAGTCACCCACGGACGGTTCCCTACGAGCAGTACTTC
TRBV10-3	-	TRBD1	TRBJ1-6	CAINRQGGNSPLHF	TGTGCCATCAATAGACAGGGAGGCAATTCACCCCTCCACTTT
TRBV9	-	-	TRBJ2-1	CASSVEPGVGRSSYNEQFF	TGTGCCAGCAGCGTAGAACCAGGGGTGGGACGGAGCTCCTACAATGAGCAGTTCTTC
TRBV7-8	-	-	TRBJ1-5	CASSLRTVNQPQHF	TGTGCCAGCAGCTTGCGGACAGTCAATCAGCCCCAGCATTTT
TRBV6-4	few	-	TRBJ1-6	CASSETLFGYSPLHF	TGTGCCAGCAGTGAGACCTTGTTCGGGTATTCACCCCTCCACTTT
TRBV7-2	-	-	TRBJ2-7	CASSSGLGTYEQYF	TGTGCCAGCAGCTCGGGCCTGGGGACCTACGAGCAGTACTTC
TRBV30	-	TRBD1	TRBJ1-5	CAWSSRDRGSFGNQPQHF	TGTGCCTGGAGTTCCCGGGACAGGGGTAGTTTCGGCAATCAGCCCCAGCATTTT
TRBV7-2	-	TRBD1	TRBJ1-2	CASSPRQGWRHGYTF	TGTGCCAGCAGCCCCCGACAGGGCTGGAGGCATGGCTACACCTTC
TRBV7-2	-	-	TRBJ1-2	CASSSLRQGGYGYTF	TGTGCCAGCAGCTCCCTCCGGCAGGGAGGATATGGCTACACCTTC
TRBV3-1/TRBV3-2	-	-	TRBJ2-5	CASSQVGEGSQYF	TGTGCCAGCAGCCAAGTCGGTGAGGGGTCCCAGTACTTC
TRBV6-6	-	-	TRBJ1-2	CASSYSPVDNYGYTF	TGTGCCAGCAGTTACTCCCCAGTAGACAACTATGGCTACACCTTC
TRBV2	-	TRBD2	TRBJ2-1	CASNRAASGGEQFF	TGTGCCAGCAACAGGGCGGCTAGCGGGGGGGAGCAGTTCTTC
TRBV20-1	once	-	TRBJ1-1	CSASGFGRWQGWTEAFF	TGCAGTGCCAGTGGATTCGGACGTTGGCAGGGATGGACTGAAGCTTTCTTT
TRBV2	-	-	TRBJ1-4	CASSDREKLFF	TGTGCCAGCAGTGATCGAGAAAAACTGTTTTTT
TRBV19	-	-	TRBJ2-5	CASSRGLRETQYF	TGTGCCAGTAGTAGGGGGCTCAGGGAGACCCAGTACTTC
TRBV28	-	TRBD1	TRBJ1-2	CASSLPLQGAYHYGYTF	TGTGCCAGCAGTTTACCTCTGCAGGGGGCATATCACTATGGCTACACCTTC
TRBV6-5	-	-	TRBJ2-5	CASSYSGGWETQYF	TGTGCCAGCAGTTACTCAGGGGGGTGGGAGACCCAGTACTTC
TRBV10-3	-	-	TRBJ2-5	CAIGKETQYF	TGTGCCATCGGCAAAGAGACCCAGTACTTC
TRBV6-6	once	-	TRBJ2-7	CASSSGQTIPVSEQYF	TGTGCCAGCAGTTCCGGACAGACAATCCCTGTTAGCGAGCAGTACTTC
TRBV3-1/TRBV3-2	-	-	TRBJ1-2	CASSQGGTRPNYGYTF	TGTGCCAGCAGCCAAGGGGGCACCCGTCCTAACTATGGCTACACCTTC
TRBV19	-	-	TRBJ2-5	CASSRVRETQYF	TGTGCCAGTAGTCGGGTTAGGGAGACCCAGTACTTC
TRBV5-3	once	-	TRBJ2-1	CARSLRGFNEQFF	TGTGCCAGAAGCTTAAGGGGGTTCAATGAGCAGTTCTTC
TRBV27	-	TRBD2	TRBJ2-3	CASRNGTTGYF	TGTGCCAGCAGAAACGGGACTACTGGGTATTTT
TRBV29-1	-	-	TRBJ2-7	CSAGSGVYEQYF	TGCAGCGCCGGGTCGGGAGTCTACGAGCAGTACTTC
TRBV29-1	-	-	TRBJ2-2	CSAREDSRTGELFF	TGCAGCGCCCGCGAGGACAGTCGAACCGGGGAGCTGTTTTTT
TRBV20-1	-	-	TRBJ2-6	CSASDAGRTLSGANVLTF	TGCAGTGCTAGTGACGCGGGACGGACTTTATCTGGGGCCAACGTCCTGACTTTC
TRBV4-2	-	-	TRBJ1-4	CASSQDGEKLFF	TGTGCCAGCAGCCAAGATGGCGAAAAACTGTTTTTT
TRBV2	-	-	TRBJ2-2	CASKVIANTGELFF	TGTGCCAGCAAGGTTATCGCGAACACCGGGGAGCTGTTTTTT
TRBV7-9	-	TRBD1	TRBJ1-2	CASSLLQTGGDGYTF	TGTGCCAGCAGCTTACTACAAACAGGGGGCGACGGCTACACCTTC
TRBV30	few	TRBD1	TRBJ2-7	CAWATGGYEQYF	TGTGCCTGGGCGACAGGGGGCTACGAGCAGTACTTC